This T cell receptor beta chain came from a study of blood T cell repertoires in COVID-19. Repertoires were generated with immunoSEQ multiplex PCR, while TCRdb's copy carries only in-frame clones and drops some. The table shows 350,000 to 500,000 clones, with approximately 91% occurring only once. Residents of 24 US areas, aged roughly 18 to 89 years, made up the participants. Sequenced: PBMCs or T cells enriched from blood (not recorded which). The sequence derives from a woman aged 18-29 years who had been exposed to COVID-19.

DNA of the CDR3: TGTGCCAGCAGTCCGAGCGGACAGGGGTGGGTTAACACTGAAGCTTTCTTT. Its protein product is CASSPSGQGWVNTEAFF. This chain joins TRBV28 and TRBJ1-1; 9 positions match TRBD1. V trimming: 5 bases; J trimming: 2 bases; junction bases outside the gene matches: 12. Looked up from germline, CDR1 is MDHEN and CDR2 is SYDVKM. The CDR3 is 17 amino acids.